Below are 32 T cell receptor beta chains sequenced from a single sample in a study of cytomegalovirus exposure and HLA in healthy donors. PCR involved 60 Vbeta and 13 Jbeta primers. The repertoire was sequenced with immunoSEQ multiplex PCR; TCRdb's copy has only in-frame clones and lacks some. The data contain under 150,000 clones, 70% to 80% of them singletons. The sample taken for sequencing was PBMCs. The receptors derive from a woman between 45 and 60 years old in good health and CMV-seronegative.

This clone appeared once. This rearrangement joins TRBV2 to TRBJ2-7, with D perhaps matching TRBD2 (5 bases). The V gene's germline CDR1 is SNHLY and CDR2 FYNNEI. V lost 7 bases to trimming and J lost 4 bases, with 17 bases between them. CDR3 size: 14 residues. The CDR3 nucleotides read TGTGCCAGCAACAGTGGGTCGGGGAGATACGAGCAGTACGTC. Its translation is CASNSGSGRYEQYV.

The chain combines TRBV19 with TRBJ2-6; D may be TRBD2 (5 bases). The germline V and J ends were trimmed by 5 bases and 1 base, with 12 bases remaining between them. This CDR3 has 16 amino acids. Germline CDR1 is LNHDA and CDR2 is SQIVND (reference sequence). CDR3 in amino acids: CASSGGFFSGANVLTF. The CDR3 DNA is TGTGCCAGTAGTGGAGGTTTCTTTTCTGGGGCCAACGTCCTGACTTTC. The whole variable domain, filled in from reference TRBV19 and TRBJ2-6, reads DGGITQSPKYLFRKEGQNVTLSCEQNLNHDAMYWYRQDPGQGLRLIYYSQIVNDFQKGDIAEGYSVSREKKESFPLTVTSAQKNPTAFYLCASSGGFFSGANVLTFGAGSRLTVL.

V gene TRBV9 combines with J gene TRBJ2-1; 11 bases match TRBD2. This CDR3 spans 15 amino acids. CDR1 is SGDLS and CDR2 is YYNGEE in the germline V gene. Losses at the gene ends were 0 bases for V and 6 bases for J; bases not matched to a gene: 2. The CDR3 DNA sequence: TGTGCCAGCAGCGTAGCAGGGACTAGCGGCAATGAGCAGTTCTTC. Translation: CASSVAGTSGNEQFF.

V and J are TRBV4-3 and TRBJ2-7, with a possible D match to TRBD2 (5 bases). The CDR3 length is 18 residues. The germline CDR1 and CDR2 sequences are LGHNA and YSLEER. Trimming removed 0 bases from V and 3 bases from J, with 21 bases in between. The chain's CDR3 is CASSQDPRRERNYYEQYF. The DNA of the CDR3 is TGCGCCAGCAGCCAAGACCCGCGTAGGGAGCGGAACTACTACGAGCAGTACTTC.

The rearrangement joins TRBV9 to TRBJ2-2, with TRBD2 identical over 8 bases. Losses at the gene ends were 0 bases for V and 4 bases for J; bases not matched to a gene: 8. Germline CDR1 is SGDLS and CDR2 is YYNGEE. This CDR3 is 17 amino acids long. CDR3 DNA: TGTGCCAGCAGCGTAGGACGGAGCGGGAGACGCACCGGGGAGCTGTTTTTT. It is translated as CASSVGRSGRRTGELFF.

This rearrangement joins TRBV5-4 to TRBJ2-3, with 8 bases identical to TRBD2. Germline V gene sequence: CDR1 SGHNT, CDR2 YYREEE (reference sequence). The CDR3 contains 14 residues. The ends lost 4 bases at V and 3 bases at J; junction bases unmatched: 4. CDR3 in amino acids: CASSPGLVTDTQYF. The DNA of the CDR3 is TGTGCCAGCAGCCCGGGACTAGTGACAGATACGCAGTATTTT. Supplemented by reference TRBV5-4 and TRBJ2-3, the full variable domain reads ETGVTQSPTHLIKTRGQQVTLRCSSQSGHNTVSWYQQALGQGPQFIFQYYREEENGRGNFPPRFSGLQFPNYSSELNVNALELDDSALYLCASSPGLVTDTQYFGPGTRLTVL.

Only one count was recorded for this clone. The rearrangement links TRBV28 to TRBJ1-1, with D possibly being TRBD1 (6 bases). V dropped 6 bases and J dropped 5 bases, with 16 bases sitting between them. Germline CDR1 and CDR2: MDHEN and SYDVKM. CDR3 length: 14 amino acids. This CDR3 is CASSLNREGTEAFF. The CDR3 nucleotides read TGTGCCAGCAGCCTAAACAGGGAGGGGACTGAAGCTTTCTTT.

The gene calls are TRBV7-6 and TRBJ2-7, with 10 bases matching TRBD2. Germline assignment: CDR1 SGHVS and CDR2 FNYEAQ. The length of the CDR3 is 16 residues. The J segment lost 1 base and the V segment lost 1 base, leaving 4 bases of the junction unmatched. The CDR3 spells CASSLGTSGISYEQYF. The CDR3 nucleotides are TGTGCCAGCAGCTTAGGGACTAGCGGAATTTCCTACGAGCAGTACTTC.

The rearrangement uses TRBV5-8 and TRBJ2-2; 7 bases are shared with TRBD1. The germline CDR1 and CDR2 sequences are SGHTS and YDEGEE. This CDR3 is built from 16 residues. With V trimmed by 2 bases and J by 4 bases, 8 bases remained unmatched. The chain's CDR3 is CASSLDRAQFTGELFF. CDR3 coding DNA: TGTGCCAGCAGCTTAGACAGGGCCCAATTCACCGGGGAGCTGTTTTTT.

This chain connects TRBV7-2 to TRBJ2-7; TRBD2 might be the D (6 bases). Trimming left V 8 bases short and J 0 bases short, with 11 bases between. The germline CDR1 and CDR2 sequences are SGHTA and FQGNSA. The CDR3 runs to 13 residues. The DNA of the CDR3 is TGTGCCAGCGGAGGGCGGAGCTCCTACGAGCAGTACTTC. Its protein is CASGGRSSYEQYF. Full variable domain (outside the CDR3, taken from reference TRBV7-2 and TRBJ2-7): GAGVSQSPSNKVTEKGKDVELRCDPISGHTALYWYRQSLGQGLEFLIYFQGNSAPDKSGLPSDRFSAERTGGSVSTLTIQRTQQEDSAVYLCASGGRSSYEQYFGPGTRLTVT.

J is TRBJ2-1 and V is TRBV28; tentative D call: TRBD2 (6 bases). Germline V gene lookup returns CDR1 MDHEN and CDR2 SYDVKM. V was clipped by 7 bases and J by 7 bases, with 8 bases between them. The length of the CDR3 is 11 residues. The CDR3 here is CASTSVNEQFF. The CDR3 DNA sequence: TGTGCCAGCACTAGCGTGAATGAGCAGTTCTTC.

This rearrangement joins TRBV7-2 to TRBJ1-5, with a weak D call TRBD1 (5 bases). This CDR3 comprises 14 residues. Trimming removed 5 bases from V and 4 bases from J, with 12 bases in between. Germline CDR1 is SGHTA and CDR2 is FQGNSA. CDR3 in DNA: TGTGCCAGCAGCGGAGTCGGGACTAATCAGCCCCAGCATTTT. Translation gives CASSGVGTNQPQHF.

This chain links TRBV6-4 with TRBJ1-4; D unresolved. Between the trimmed V and J ends, which lost 0 bases and 7 bases, there was a span of 6 bases. In germline, CDR1 is MRHNA, CDR2 SNTAGT. The CDR3 is made up of 13 amino acids. The CDR3 region has the DNA TGTGCCAGCAGTGACTCGAACGGTGAAAAACTGTTTTTT. Its protein product is CASSDSNGEKLFF.

The rearrangement uses TRBV6-1 and TRBJ2-1; D not resolved. Germline V gene sequence: CDR1 MNHNS, CDR2 SASEGT. The CDR3 is 11 residues long. The V end lost 8 bases, the J end lost 7 bases, and 9 bases lay between the germline ends. CDR3 DNA sequence: TGTGCCAGCGCCCTAGTGAATGAGCAGTTCTTC. It specifies CASALVNEQFF.

This sequence joins TRBV30 and TRBJ1-1, with unresolved D. The CDR3 covers 14 residues. V shed 2 bases and J shed 2 bases, with 12 bases lying between them. Germline CDR1 GTSNPN, CDR2 SVGIG (reference sequence). The CDR3 spells CAWSPPHFNTEAFF. Here the CDR3 DNA reads TGTGCCTGGAGTCCACCGCACTTCAACACTGAAGCTTTCTTT.

The chain couples TRBV11-2 to TRBJ1-3; D may be TRBD1 (5 bases). The CDR3 is 12 amino acids. Germline V lookup: CDR1 SGHAT, CDR2 FQNNGV. The V gene lost 5 bases and the J gene lost 4 bases, with 6 bases spanning the gap. The CDR3 sequence is CASSRQGNTIYF. The CDR3 DNA reads as TGTGCCAGCAGCAGACAGGGAAACACCATATATTTT.

The chain has TRBV7-8 and TRBJ2-3; possibly TRBD2 for D (6 bases). Germline CDR1 SGHVS, CDR2 FQNEAQ. The CDR3 is made up of 18 amino acids. Trimming removed 6 bases from V and 0 bases from J, with 22 bases in between. DNA of the CDR3: TGTGCCAGCAGTTCGACCACGGTAGGCGGGATGAGCACAGATACGCAGTATTTT. Its translation is CASSSTTVGGMSTDTQYF.

V usage is TRBV7-2 and J usage is TRBJ2-3; unclear D gene. Between the trimmed V and J ends, which lost 1 base and 0 bases, there was a span of 8 bases. The germline V gene has CDR1 SGHTA and CDR2 FQGNSA. The CDR3 covers 15 residues. The CDR3 sequence is CASSLGSGSTDTQYF. The CDR3 bases are TGTGCCAGCAGCTTAGGCTCGGGTAGCACAGATACGCAGTATTTT. Full variable domain (missing parts from reference TRBV7-2 and TRBJ2-3): GAGVSQSPSNKVTEKGKDVELRCDPISGHTALYWYRQSLGQGLEFLIYFQGNSAPDKSGLPSDRFSAERTGGSVSTLTIQRTQQEDSAVYLCASSLGSGSTDTQYFGPGTRLTVL.

V gene TRBV11-2 combines with J gene TRBJ2-5; 11 nucleotides match TRBD2. The CDR3 spans 17 residues. Unmatched junction bases numbered 7, after V lost 2 bases and J lost 2 bases. Germline-derived CDR1 and CDR2 are SGHAT and FQNNGV. The CDR3 here is CASSLRLAGGIQETQYF. The CDR3, as DNA: TGTGCCAGCAGCTTACGCCTAGCGGGAGGTATACAAGAGACCCAGTACTTC.

The V and J genes are TRBV5-6 and TRBJ2-4; D uncertain. V lost 4 bases, J lost 0 bases, and 14 bases lay in between. The CDR3 spans 16 residues. Germline CDR1 reads SGHDT; CDR2 reads YYEEEE. The CDR3 DNA reads as TGTGCCAGCAGCCCCTCTGGGCCCACAGCCAAAAACATTCAGTACTTC. Translation: CASSPSGPTAKNIQYF.

The chain carries TRBV19 and TRBJ2-3, with 9 bases matching TRBD1. CDR3 length equals 15 residues. V gave up 6 bases and J gave up 5 bases; unmatched junction bases: 9. In germline, CDR1 is LNHDA, CDR2 SQIVND (reference sequence). The CDR3 nucleotides are TGTGCCAGTAGCCGCGGGACAGGGTGGAGAGATACGCAGTATTTT. Protein product: CASSRGTGWRDTQYF.

Only a few counts were recorded for this clone. For the CDR3, the DNA is TGTGCCAGCAGCGACTTCTTACTTAGCGCGATTGCTGGGAGTGAGCAGTTCTTC. This sequence encodes CASSDFLLSAIAGSEQFF. The J gene is TRBJ2-1, the V gene TRBV13, with D perhaps matching TRBD2 (5 bases). With 5 bases removed from V and 9 bases from J, the gap between germline ends came to 29 bases. Germline-derived CDR1 and CDR2 are PRHDT and FYEKMQ (reference sequence). The CDR3 spans 18 residues.

This rearrangement joins TRBV5-4 to TRBJ2-7; no definite D call. Germline values: CDR1 SGHNT, CDR2 YYREEE (reference sequence). Deletions cut 4 bases from V and 9 bases from J, with 8 bases between. The CDR3 totals 10 residues. CDR3 DNA: TGTGCCAGCAGCAAGTTATGGCAGTACGTC. This sequence encodes CASSKLWQYV.

V is TRBV7-2 and J is TRBJ1-5; 7 positions match TRBD1. Germline V CDR1 and CDR2: SGHTA, FQGNSA. V was pared by 1 base and J by 2 bases, with 8 bases of the junction left unmatched. This CDR3 spans 17 amino acids. The CDR3 DNA is TGTGCCAGCAGCTTAGGGAAACAGGGGACTCGCAATCAGCCCCAGCATTTT. Translation: CASSLGKQGTRNQPQHF. Variable domain in full (rest from reference TRBV7-2 and TRBJ1-5): GAGVSQSPSNKVTEKGKDVELRCDPISGHTALYWYRQSLGQGLEFLIYFQGNSAPDKSGLPSDRFSAERTGGSVSTLTIQRTQQEDSAVYLCASSLGKQGTRNQPQHFGDGTRLSIL.

The chain couples TRBV11-2 to TRBJ2-5, with 10 bases aligning to TRBD2. This CDR3 is built from 15 residues. Trimming took 2 bases from V and 3 from J; bases not matched to a gene: 3. CDR1 and CDR2 from the germline V gene are SGHAT and FQNNGV. The CDR3 sequence: CASSLLGLAEETQYF. In DNA form, the CDR3 reads TGTGCCAGCAGCTTACTTGGACTAGCGGAAGAGACCCAGTACTTC.

The rearrangement joins TRBV29-1 to TRBJ1-2; 8 bases match TRBD1. The length of the CDR3 is 13 residues. Looked up from germline, CDR1 is SQVTM and CDR2 is ANQGSEA. V dropped 8 bases and J dropped 7; count of bases not matched to a gene: 12. The CDR3 sequence is CSSTSRGRAGYTF. The CDR3 DNA reads as TGCAGCTCCACGTCCAGGGGGCGGGCTGGCTACACCTTC. The variable domain in full, with the rest retrieved from reference TRBV29-1 and TRBJ1-2, is SAVISQKPSRDICQRGTSLTIQCQVDSQVTMMFWYRQQPGQSLTLIATANQGSEATYESGFVIDKFPISRPNLTFSTLTVSNMSPEDSSIYLCSSTSRGRAGYTFGSGTRLTVV.

This clone occurred a few times. The CDR3 loop reads CASSPGQVGLNTEAFF. For the CDR3, the DNA is TGTGCCAGCAGCCCTGGACAGGTTGGGCTGAACACTGAAGCTTTCTTT. This chain connects TRBV7-2 to TRBJ1-1, with TRBD1 matching over 7 bases. The CDR3 covers 16 residues. Per the germline V gene, CDR1 is SGHTA and CDR2 is FQGNSA. J lost 0 bases, V lost 5 bases, and 9 bases had no gene match.

The chain uses TRBV6-5 and TRBJ2-1; D may be TRBD2 (6 bases). The germline gives CDR1 MNHEY, CDR2 SVGAGI. Trimming stripped 7 bases from V and 1 base from J, with 14 bases between. The CDR3 is 15 amino acids. The CDR3 loop reads CASTRPGVSYNEQFF. CDR3 in DNA: TGTGCCAGCACCCGACCGGGGGTATCCTACAATGAGCAGTTCTTC.

The chain recombines TRBV10-3 with TRBJ2-2; TRBD1 matches 9 bases. V shed 6 bases and J 7 bases; nucleotides not matched to a gene: 12. This CDR3 is 16 amino acids long. From germline, CDR1 is ENHRY and CDR2 SYGVKD. In DNA form, the CDR3 reads TGTGCCATCAGCCGAGTTACAGGGGGCGAGGACGGGGAGCTGTTTTTT. Protein product: CAISRVTGGEDGELFF.

This chain uses TRBV5-1 with TRBJ2-7, with D possibly matching TRBD1 (6 bases). The germline V and J ends were trimmed by 1 base and 3 bases, with 14 bases remaining between them. The CDR3 totals 15 residues. In germline, CDR1 is SGHRS, CDR2 YFSETQ. The CDR3 is CASSLQTDRFYEQYV. The CDR3 region has the DNA TGCGCCAGCAGCTTGCAAACGGACAGATTCTACGAGCAGTACGTC.

The chain recombines TRBV7-2 with TRBJ2-2; D unclear. The CDR3 extends over 15 amino acids. Germline lookup yields CDR1 SGHTA and CDR2 FQGNSA. With 5 bases removed from V and 6 bases from J, the gap between germline ends came to 16 bases. DNA of the CDR3: TGTGCCAGCAGCCCCTCAAGAGGCGGAGCCGGGGAGCTGTTTTTT. Translation gives CASSPSRGGAGELFF.

On this clone: At one boundary the junction diverges from the germline segment, which might be a read error. CDR3 sequence: CASSLGSRTEAFF. The CDR3 DNA is TGTGCCAGCAGCCTGGGGTCTCGGACTGAAGCTTTTTTT. The chain couples TRBV6-5 to TRBJ1-1; D is ambiguous. The CDR3 runs to 13 residues. Germline assignment: CDR1 MNHEY and CDR2 SVGAGI.